Sequencing of this T cell receptor beta chain was carried out in a study of Ad26.COV2.S vaccination and SARS-CoV-2 variants. Findings and limits, study-wide: The TCR breadth and depth analyses may have understated or missed part of the total T cell responses.

TCRdb's table, derived via immunoSEQ multiplex PCR, lists solely in-frame clones and lacks some. The data hold over 250,000 clones, with about 89% observed a single time. This sample's treatment: some 19 received Ad26.COV2.S at low or high dose, single or two shots; roughly five received placebo; per-sample allocation not given. It was on day 63 after the first vaccine or placebo injection that samples were taken. A Boston donor was an adult aged 18-55 years. Concerning this clone: Its antigen is still unknown.

With 0 bases clipped from V and 3 bases from J, the junction kept 9 bases outside the gene matches. This CDR3 has 18 amino acids. The germline V gene has CDR1 SGHAT and CDR2 FQNNGV. This sequence was found in a person aged 18-60 years who received the Ad26.COV2.S COVID-19 vaccine or a placebo. The starting material was peripheral blood, obtained in a trial of Ad26.COV2.S vaccine versus placebo. The chain is built from TRBV11-2 and TRBJ2-1; TRBD2 matches 9 bases. The CDR3 region is CASSLDYSPAGGYNEQFF. The CDR3 DNA is TGTGCCAGCAGCTTAGATTACTCGCCAGCGGGGGGCTACAATGAGCAGTTCTTC.